A single sample gave rise to the 6 T cell receptor beta chains below, sequenced in a study of tumor-infiltrating lymphocytes in primary liver carcinoma. A constant-region primer served to make TCR beta cDNA from 500 to 550 ng total RNA. Three rounds of nested multiplex PCR with slightly modified ARM-PCR produced TCR beta libraries. In the first two PCR rounds, TRBV1-TRBV30 forward primers were paired with a C-beta reverse primer, and each round lasted roughly 10 cycles. TCRdb recomputed calls from the multiplex PCR reads with MiXCR, one row per CDR3 protein. The sample records 300,000 to 350,000 distinct CDR3 sequences, approximately 65% being singletons. The blood RNA (from unsorted whole blood) was obtained, and germline DNA was also extracted. Material: peripheral blood. Source of these receptors: a man aged 35-49 years with primary liver carcinoma and hepatitis B virus infection.

Notes on this clonotype: Being one base from a much bigger clone, this may be a read error. V usage is TRBV11-2 and J usage is TRBJ2-3; D assignment may be TRBD1 or TRBD2 (5 bases each). Germline CDR1 is SGHAT and CDR2 is FQNNGV. V was pared by 5 bases and J by 0 bases, with 12 bases between. This CDR3 has 15 amino acids. CDR3 in amino acids: CASSAIEGSTDTQYF. DNA of the CDR3: TGTGCCAGCAGCGCCATTGAGGGGAGCACAGATACGCAGTATTTT.

This clonotype was counted many times. The rearrangement uses TRBV11-2 and TRBJ2-7, with 7 bases fitting TRBD2. Germline V gives CDR1 SGHAT, CDR2 FQNNGV. The CDR3 totals 15 residues. The V and J ends lost 1 base and 5 bases, in that order; junction bases with no gene match: 8. Written as DNA, the CDR3 is TGTGCCAGCAGCTTAGCCGGGACTAAGGTTGACGAGCAGTACTTC. Its translation is CASSLAGTKVDEQYF. Complete variable domain (other parts from reference TRBV11-2 and TRBJ2-7): EAGVAQSPRYKIIEKRQSVAFWCNPISGHATLYWYQQILGQGPKLLIQFQNNGVVDDSQLPKDRFSAERLKGVDSTLKIQPAKLEDSAVYLCASSLAGTKVDEQYFGPGTRLTVT.

Concerning this clonotype itself: Being one base from a much bigger clone, this may be a read error. The chain uses TRBV4-3 and TRBJ2-5, with D maybe TRBD1 (6 bases). Trimming cost V 1 base and J 4 bases, with 13 bases left between them. This CDR3 region has 15 residues. Germline V gives CDR1 LGHNA, CDR2 YSLEER. Here the CDR3 reads CASSQGSMGAETQYF. The CDR3 DNA reads as TGCGCCAGCAGCCAAGGAAGCATGGGGGCAGAGACCCAGTACTTC.

This clonotype has ten or more counts. V and J are TRBV5-1 and TRBJ2-5; no clear D. Trimming shortened V by 0 bases and J by 0 bases, and 3 bases separated the two germline ends. The CDR3 runs to 13 residues. Germline assignment: CDR1 SGHRS and CDR2 YFSETQ. The CDR3 DNA reads TGCGCCAGCAGCTTGGACAACCAAGAGACCCAGTACTTC. It codes for CASSLDNQETQYF.

V usage is TRBV7-2 and J usage is TRBJ2-5, with a tentative D call TRBD1 (5 bases). The CDR3 runs 16 residues. V lost 5 bases to trimming and J lost 4 bases, with 20 bases between them. In germline, CDR1 is SGHTA, CDR2 FQGNSA. DNA of the CDR3: TGTGCCAGCAGCACTGGCCTCCTCAGGGTTTTAGAGACCCAGTACTTC. It specifies CASSTGLLRVLETQYF.

The sample holds many counts of this clonotype. The chain is built from TRBV6-2 or TRBV6-3 and TRBJ2-5, with 8 bases that match TRBD2. CDR3 length: 16 amino acids. The V segment lost 1 base and the J segment 2 bases; nucleotides outside the gene matches: 6. Germline V gene lookup returns CDR1 MNHEY and CDR2 SVGEGT. Written as DNA, the CDR3 is TGTGCCAGCAGTTACTTGATCGGGAGGGTTCAAGAGACCCAGTACTTC. As protein: CASSYLIGRVQETQYF.